This note documents a single T cell receptor (beta chain) sequence. This entry belongs to a study of blood T cell repertoires in COVID-19. About the research overall: Specimens from acute and convalescent COVID-19 originated in the United States, Italy and Spain. The cDNA or gDNA used as material had been derived from T cells, B-cell-depleted T cells, or PBMCs.

Per the study methods: Researchers report that nucleated cell counts were estimated from reference gene primer amplification. Clones were sequenced by immunoSEQ multiplex PCR, and TCRdb holds only the in-frame ones, with some missing. The V and J calls and clone size are taken from that table; D and trimming were inferred from the DNA. The table shows more than 25,000 clones, with approximately 80% occurring only once. The sequenced sample consisted of peripheral blood. The sequence was collected from a human donor in a cohort sampled during active COVID-19.

DNA for the CDR3: TGTGCCAGCAGCCAAGATCCCCGGTACTACGAGCAGTACTTC. This encodes CASSQDPRYYEQYF. The chain combines TRBV3-1 (or the pseudogene TRBV3-2) with TRBJ2-7; no reliable D call. This CDR3 has 14 amino acids. The ends were cut back, 0 bases at V and 3 bases at J, with 9 bases in the middle. CDR1 and CDR2 from the germline V gene are LGHDT and YNNKEL (reference sequence).